These T cell receptor beta chains were read from a single sample in a study of blood T cells in healthy people across ages. Via MiXCR, TCRdb re-called the 5' RACE reads, giving one row per CDR3 protein. The table lists 1.5 million to 2 million distinct CDR3 sequences, roughly 30% of them singletons. Sequencing was performed on blood. These receptors originate from a woman aged 30 to 39 in good health. Each CDR3 is given with its conserved first and last residue.

TRBJ2-7 | TRBV20-1 | CSASGGGYEQYF
TRBJ1-5 | TRBV7-9 | CASSGTGVSGNQPQHF
TRBJ1-5 | TRBV25-1 | CASSEGQNQPQHF
TRBJ1-2 | TRBV5-5 | CASSSEPEEKPFRGYGYTF
TRBJ2-3 | TRBV9 | CAGSAREGGVTDTQYF
TRBJ1-2 | TRBV5-1 | CASSYYRASDYGYTF
TRBJ1-1 | TRBV20-1 | CSARVAGMNTEAFF
TRBJ1-1 | TRBV19 | CASTWGQGDTEAFF
TRBJ1-4 | TRBV27 | CASSPTRYNEKLFF
TRBJ2-7 | TRBV5-1 | CASSLGTAGYEQYF
NA | TRBV6-6 | CASSWDGDEQYF
TRBJ2-1 | TRBV10-3 | CATSGLGSYNEQFF
TRBJ2-3 | TRBV4-2 | CASSPQTSAAAVGSDTQYF
TRBJ2-1 | TRBV5-6 | CASSVDQGAVINEQFF
TRBJ1-1 | TRBV20-1 | CSARVAQGVRAFF
TRBJ2-7 | TRBV5-1 | CASSIDPGPYEQYF
TRBJ2-7 | TRBV20-1 | CSATTGTSGSYEQYF
TRBJ2-1 | TRBV7-9 | CASSLSNLTGPQRFDEQFF
TRBJ1-1 | TRBV25-1 | CASSDQGLDTEAFF
TRBJ1-6 | TRBV14 | CASSQSPSPHHF